What follows describes a single T cell receptor (beta chain). Antigen unknown. The sample carries other DNA sequences with the same CDR3. Every immunoSEQ plate was one replicate of a subset's evenly spread DNA. TCRdb's table, derived via immunoSEQ multiplex PCR, lists solely in-frame clones and lacks some. The sample has 2.3 million or so clones; 85% to 95% are singletons. Deletions cut 0 bases from V and 0 bases from J, with 6 bases between. CDR3 size: 15 residues. Germline loops: CDR1 SGHTA, CDR2 FQGNSA. This record belongs to a study of shared clonotypes between healthy human individuals. Turning to the study itself: For every donor, three CD4 naive, three CD4 memory, two CD8 naive and one CD8 memory plates were used.

Study-wide points: Non-shared clonotypes showed lower generation probabilities than clonotypes common to all four donors.

CD45RA+ naive and CD45RA-negative memory subsets were separated from CD4+ cells. V usage is TRBV7-2 and J usage is TRBJ2-1; D unresolved. The sequenced sample was naive CD4+ T cells from PBMCs. Subset indicated: CD45RA+ positively selected. The sequence derives from a man younger than 30 in good health. Some clones in this sample may be carry-over from other donors' samples. DNA of the CDR3: TGTGCCAGCAGCTTAGCCTCAAGCTCCTACAATGAGCAGTTCTTC. Residues: CASSLASSSYNEQFF.